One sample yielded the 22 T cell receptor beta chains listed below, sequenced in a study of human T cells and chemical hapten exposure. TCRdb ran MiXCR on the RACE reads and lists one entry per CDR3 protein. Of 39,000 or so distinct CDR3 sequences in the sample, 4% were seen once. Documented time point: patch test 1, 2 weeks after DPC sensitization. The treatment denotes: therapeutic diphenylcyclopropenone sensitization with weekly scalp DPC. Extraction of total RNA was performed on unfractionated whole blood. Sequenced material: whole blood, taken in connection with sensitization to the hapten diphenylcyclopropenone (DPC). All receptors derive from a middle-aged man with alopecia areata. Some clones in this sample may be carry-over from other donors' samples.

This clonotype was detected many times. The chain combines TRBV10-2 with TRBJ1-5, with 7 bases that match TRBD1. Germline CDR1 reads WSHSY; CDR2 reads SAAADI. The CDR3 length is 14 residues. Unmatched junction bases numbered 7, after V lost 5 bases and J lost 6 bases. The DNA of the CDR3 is TGCGCCAGCAGTTTAGGACAGGAAGGTCAGCCCCAGCATTTT. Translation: CASSLGQEGQPQHF.

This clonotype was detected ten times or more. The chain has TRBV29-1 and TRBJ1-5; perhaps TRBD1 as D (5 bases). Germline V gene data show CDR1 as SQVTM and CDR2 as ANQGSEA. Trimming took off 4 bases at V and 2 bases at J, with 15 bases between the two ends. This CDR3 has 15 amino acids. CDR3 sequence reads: CSVGSGTQGNQPQHF. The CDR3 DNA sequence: TGCAGCGTTGGGTCCGGGACCCAGGGCAATCAGCCCCAGCATTTT.

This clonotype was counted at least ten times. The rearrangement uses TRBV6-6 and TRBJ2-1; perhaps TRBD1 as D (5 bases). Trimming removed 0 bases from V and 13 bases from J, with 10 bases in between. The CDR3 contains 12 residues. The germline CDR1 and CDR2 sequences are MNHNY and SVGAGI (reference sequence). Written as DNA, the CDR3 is TGTGCCAGCAGTTACTCAGGGGCCTACCAGTTCTTC. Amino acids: CASSYSGAYQFF.

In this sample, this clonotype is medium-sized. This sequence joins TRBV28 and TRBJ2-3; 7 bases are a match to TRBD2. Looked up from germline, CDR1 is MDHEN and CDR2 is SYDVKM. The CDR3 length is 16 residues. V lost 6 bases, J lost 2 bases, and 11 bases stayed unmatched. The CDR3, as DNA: TGTGCCAGCAGGAGCGGGAACAATTTGAACACAGATACGCAGTATTTT. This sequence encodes CASRSGNNLNTDTQYF.

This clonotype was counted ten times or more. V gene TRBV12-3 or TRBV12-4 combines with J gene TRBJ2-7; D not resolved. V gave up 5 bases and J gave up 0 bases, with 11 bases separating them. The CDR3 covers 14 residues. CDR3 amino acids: CASSPSLSSYEQYF. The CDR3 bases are TGTGCCAGCAGTCCTAGTCTAAGCTCCTACGAGCAGTACTTC.

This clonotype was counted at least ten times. The CDR3 DNA reads TGTGCCAGCAGTTTTGGTACAACTAATGAAAAACTGTTTTTT. Amino acids: CASSFGTTNEKLFF. This chain links TRBV12-3 or TRBV12-4 with TRBJ1-4; unclear D gene. The CDR3 runs to 14 residues. V was cut by 3 bases and J by 0 bases, with 5 bases left in between.

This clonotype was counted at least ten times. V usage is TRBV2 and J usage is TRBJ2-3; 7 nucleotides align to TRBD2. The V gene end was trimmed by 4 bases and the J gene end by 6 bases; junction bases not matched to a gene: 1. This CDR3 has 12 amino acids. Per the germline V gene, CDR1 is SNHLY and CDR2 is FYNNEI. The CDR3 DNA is TGTGCCAGCAGTGCGGGAGGTGATACGCAGTATTTT. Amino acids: CASSAGGDTQYF.

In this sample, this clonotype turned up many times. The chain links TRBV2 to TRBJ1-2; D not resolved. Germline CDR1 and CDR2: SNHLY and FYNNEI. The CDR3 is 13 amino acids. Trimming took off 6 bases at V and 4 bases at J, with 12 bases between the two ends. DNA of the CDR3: TGTGCCAGCAGGGACTTGGATTCCTATGGCTACACCTTC. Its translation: CASRDLDSYGYTF.

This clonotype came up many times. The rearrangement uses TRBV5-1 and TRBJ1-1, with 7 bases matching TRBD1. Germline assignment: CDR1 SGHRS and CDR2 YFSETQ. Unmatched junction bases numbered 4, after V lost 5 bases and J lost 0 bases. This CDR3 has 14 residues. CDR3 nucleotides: TGCGCCAGCAGGTCAGGGGGAGTGAACACTGAAGCTTTCTTT. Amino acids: CASRSGGVNTEAFF.

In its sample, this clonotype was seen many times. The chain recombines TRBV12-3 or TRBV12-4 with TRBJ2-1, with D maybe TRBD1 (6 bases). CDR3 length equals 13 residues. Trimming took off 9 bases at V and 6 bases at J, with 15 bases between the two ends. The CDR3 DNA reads TGTGCCAGTCGACTTTTAGGGGGCAATGAGCAGTTCTTC. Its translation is CASRLLGGNEQFF.

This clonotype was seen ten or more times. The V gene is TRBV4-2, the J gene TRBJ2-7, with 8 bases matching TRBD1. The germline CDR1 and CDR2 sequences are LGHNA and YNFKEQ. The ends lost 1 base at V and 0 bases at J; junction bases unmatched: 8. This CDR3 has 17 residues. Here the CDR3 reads CASSQVQGQEASYEQYF. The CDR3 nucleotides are TGTGCCAGCAGCCAAGTCCAGGGACAGGAAGCCTCCTACGAGCAGTACTTC.

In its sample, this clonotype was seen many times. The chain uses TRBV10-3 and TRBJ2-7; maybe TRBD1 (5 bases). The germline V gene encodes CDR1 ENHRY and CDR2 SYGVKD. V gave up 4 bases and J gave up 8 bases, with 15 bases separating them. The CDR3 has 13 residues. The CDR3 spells CAISGQGLVKQYF. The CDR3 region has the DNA TGTGCCATCAGTGGTCAGGGATTGGTAAAGCAGTACTTC.

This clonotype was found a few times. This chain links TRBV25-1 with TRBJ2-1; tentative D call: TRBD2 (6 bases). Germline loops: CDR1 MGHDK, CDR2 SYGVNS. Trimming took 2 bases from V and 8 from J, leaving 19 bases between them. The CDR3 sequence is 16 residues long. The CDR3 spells CASSENQRAPRDEQFF. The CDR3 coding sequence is TGTGCCAGCAGTGAAAACCAGCGGGCCCCCCGTGATGAGCAGTTCTTC.

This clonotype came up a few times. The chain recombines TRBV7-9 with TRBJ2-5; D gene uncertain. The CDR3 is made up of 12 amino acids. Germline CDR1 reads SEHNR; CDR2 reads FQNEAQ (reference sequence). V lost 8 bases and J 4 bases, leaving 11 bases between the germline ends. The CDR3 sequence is CASVSTGETQYF. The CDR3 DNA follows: TGTGCCAGCGTCTCTACTGGAGAGACCCAGTACTTC.

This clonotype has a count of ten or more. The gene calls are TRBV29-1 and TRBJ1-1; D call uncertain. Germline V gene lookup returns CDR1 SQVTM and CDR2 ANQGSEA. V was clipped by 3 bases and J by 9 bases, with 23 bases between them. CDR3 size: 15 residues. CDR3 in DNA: TGCAGCGTTGAGGCCCTTCAGCCCGGGATCTCAAAAGCTTTCTTT. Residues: CSVEALQPGISKAFF.

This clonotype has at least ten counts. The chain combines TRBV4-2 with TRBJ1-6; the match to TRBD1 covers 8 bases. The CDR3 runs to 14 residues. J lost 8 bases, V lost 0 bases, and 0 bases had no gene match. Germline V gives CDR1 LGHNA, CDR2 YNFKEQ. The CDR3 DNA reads TGTGCCAGCAGCCAAGAGACAGGGGATTCACCCCTCCACTTT. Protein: CASSQETGDSPLHF.

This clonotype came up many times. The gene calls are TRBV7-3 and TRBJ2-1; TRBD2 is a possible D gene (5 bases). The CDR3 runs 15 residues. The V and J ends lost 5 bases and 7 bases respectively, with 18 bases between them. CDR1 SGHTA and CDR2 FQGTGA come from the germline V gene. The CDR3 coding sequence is TGTGCCAGCAGCCCCTTAGCTAGCATCGGAAATGAGCAGTTCTTC. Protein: CASSPLASIGNEQFF.

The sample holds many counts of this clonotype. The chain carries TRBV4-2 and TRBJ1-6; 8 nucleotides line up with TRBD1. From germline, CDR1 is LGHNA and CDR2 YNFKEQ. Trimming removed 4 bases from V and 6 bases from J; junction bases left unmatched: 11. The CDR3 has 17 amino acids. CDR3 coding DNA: TGTGCCAGCAGCCGGAGACTCGAGGACAGGGCTAATTCACCCCTCCACTTT. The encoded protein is CASSRRLEDRANSPLHF.

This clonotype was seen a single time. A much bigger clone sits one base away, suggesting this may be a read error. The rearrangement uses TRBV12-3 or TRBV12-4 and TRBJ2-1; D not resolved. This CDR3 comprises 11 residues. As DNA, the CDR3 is TGTGCCAGCAGTTCCACCAATAAGCAGTTCTTC. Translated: CASSSTNKQFF.

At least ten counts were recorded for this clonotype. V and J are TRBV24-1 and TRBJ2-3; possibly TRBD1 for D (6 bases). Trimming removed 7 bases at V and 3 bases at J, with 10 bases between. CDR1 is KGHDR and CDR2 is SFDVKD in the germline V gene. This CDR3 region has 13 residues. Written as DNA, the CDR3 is TGTGCCACCAGAGACAGGTTGACAGATACGCAGTATTTT. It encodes CATRDRLTDTQYF.

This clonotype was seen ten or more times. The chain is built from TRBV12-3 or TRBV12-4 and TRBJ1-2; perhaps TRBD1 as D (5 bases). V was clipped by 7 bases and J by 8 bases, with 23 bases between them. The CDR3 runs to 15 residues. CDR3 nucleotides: TGTGCCAGCACCCTGGGGGAGGGAGAGGTCTCAGGCTACACCTTC. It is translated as CASTLGEGEVSGYTF.

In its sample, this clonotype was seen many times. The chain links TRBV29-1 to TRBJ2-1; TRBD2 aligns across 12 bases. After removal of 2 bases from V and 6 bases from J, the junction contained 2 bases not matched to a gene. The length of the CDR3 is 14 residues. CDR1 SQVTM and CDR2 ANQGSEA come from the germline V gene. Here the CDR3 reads CSVETSGRRNEQFF. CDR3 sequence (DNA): TGCAGCGTTGAAACTAGCGGGAGGCGCAATGAGCAGTTCTTC.